These 11 T cell receptor beta chains share one sample of origin, sequenced in a study of blood T cell repertoires in COVID-19. Clones were sequenced by immunoSEQ multiplex PCR, and TCRdb holds only the in-frame ones, with some missing. The sample lists about 55,000 clones; about 85% were seen once. Source material: peripheral blood. These receptors came from a human donor in a cohort sampled during active COVID-19.

The gene calls are TRBV19 and TRBJ1-2; no firm D call. Germline lookup yields CDR1 LNHDA and CDR2 SQIVND (reference sequence). CDR3 length: 13 residues. The ends were cut back, 8 bases at V and 2 bases at J, with 12 bases in the middle. The CDR3 bases are TGTGCCAGTCAAGACACTGGAAACTATGGCTACACCTTC. It is translated as CASQDTGNYGYTF. The full variable domain, rest sourced from reference TRBV19 and TRBJ1-2, is DGGITQSPKYLFRKEGQNVTLSCEQNLNHDAMYWYRQDPGQGLRLIYYSQIVNDFQKGDIAEGYSVSREKKESFPLTVTSAQKNPTAFYLCASQDTGNYGYTFGSGTRLTVV.

The chain recombines TRBV4-3 with TRBJ2-1; TRBD2 is a possible D gene (6 bases). Between the trimmed V and J ends, which lost 0 bases and 5 bases, there was a span of 14 bases. Germline V lookup: CDR1 LGHNA, CDR2 YSLEER. The CDR3 consists of 16 residues. In nucleotides, the CDR3 is TGCGCCAGCAGCCAAGATCTTGCGGGACCCCACAATGAGCAGTTCTTC. This codes for CASSQDLAGPHNEQFF.

This chain joins TRBV2 and TRBJ1-3; a weak D match, TRBD1 (6 bases). CDR3 length: 16 amino acids. Germline V gene data show CDR1 as SNHLY and CDR2 as FYNNEI. Trimming stripped 4 bases from V and 0 bases from J, with 13 bases between. The CDR3 sequence: CASSGDRPSSGNTIYF. For the CDR3, the DNA is TGTGCCAGCAGTGGAGACAGGCCTTCCTCTGGAAACACCATATATTTT.

This chain connects TRBV7-2 to TRBJ2-7; 9 nucleotides match TRBD1. The CDR3 has 16 residues. Germline CDR1 reads SGHTA; CDR2 reads FQGNSA. The V gene end was trimmed by 3 bases and the J gene end by 5 bases; junction bases not matched to a gene: 11. CDR3 in amino acids: CASSFGSGTGTNEQYF. In nucleotides, the CDR3 is TGTGCCAGCAGCTTTGGGTCCGGGACAGGGACGAACGAGCAGTACTTC.

This clone was detected only a few times. The rearrangement links TRBV3-1 (or the pseudogene TRBV3-2) to TRBJ2-1; the D is unclear. The CDR3 loop spans 13 amino acids. V lost 0 bases to trimming and J lost 9 bases, with 9 bases between them. Germline V gene sequence: CDR1 LGHDT, CDR2 YNNKEL (reference sequence). CDR3 nucleotide sequence: TGTGCCAGCAGCCAAGATAGAGTTAGTGAGCAGTTCTTC. Encoded protein: CASSQDRVSEQFF.

The J gene is TRBJ1-5, the V gene TRBV28, with D perhaps TRBD1 (6 bases). This CDR3 contains 17 residues. Germline loops: CDR1 MDHEN, CDR2 SYDVKM. Between the trimmed V and J ends, which lost 6 bases and 5 bases, there was a span of 23 bases. The DNA of the CDR3 is TGTGCCAGCAGCCTGGAAAATCGGCCAGGGGCGCATCAGCCCCAGCATTTT. It is translated as CASSLENRPGAHQPQHF.

The chain links TRBV7-9 to TRBJ1-1; perhaps TRBD1 as D (5 bases). The V and J ends lost 5 bases and 1 base respectively, with 14 bases between them. Germline CDR1 reads SEHNR; CDR2 reads FQNEAQ (reference sequence). CDR3 length equals 15 residues. Here the CDR3 reads CASSITGAGNTEAFF. In nucleotides, the CDR3 is TGTGCCAGCAGCATTACAGGTGCCGGGAACACTGAAGCTTTCTTT.

The chain links TRBV5-1 to TRBJ1-4; no clear D. The CDR3 has 15 amino acids. Trimming took 7 bases from V and 3 from J, leaving 16 bases between them. From germline, CDR1 is SGHRS and CDR2 YFSETQ. CDR3 DNA: TGCGCCAGCTCCAAGAGAGAGGGTGCTAATGAAAAACTGTTTTTT. Its translation: CASSKREGANEKLFF.

This sequence joins TRBV6-5 and TRBJ2-7, with 10 bases that match TRBD1. CDR1 and CDR2 (germline): MNHEY, SVGAGI. The junction had 8 bases not matched to a gene; V was cut back by 6 bases and J by 3 bases. The CDR3 totals 15 residues. CDR3 sequence reads: CASRLGQGIVYEQYF. CDR3 DNA: TGTGCCAGCAGGCTGGGACAGGGGATCGTCTACGAGCAGTACTTC.

The chain carries TRBV28 and TRBJ1-2; D not resolved. This CDR3 has 13 residues. Trimming took 2 bases from V and 8 from J, leaving 12 bases between them. CDR1 and CDR2 (germline): MDHEN, SYDVKM. CDR3 loop: CASSLAGIVGYTF. CDR3 DNA: TGTGCCAGCAGTTTAGCAGGCATAGTCGGCTACACCTTC.

V usage is TRBV9 and J usage is TRBJ2-5; D remains ambiguous. This CDR3 has 13 amino acids. Germline CDR1 is SGDLS and CDR2 is YYNGEE. V was shortened by 2 bases and J by 5 bases, with 10 bases between the two germline ends. The CDR3 protein is CASSVPHEETQYF. CDR3 in DNA: TGTGCCAGCAGCGTCCCCCACGAGGAGACCCAGTACTTC.